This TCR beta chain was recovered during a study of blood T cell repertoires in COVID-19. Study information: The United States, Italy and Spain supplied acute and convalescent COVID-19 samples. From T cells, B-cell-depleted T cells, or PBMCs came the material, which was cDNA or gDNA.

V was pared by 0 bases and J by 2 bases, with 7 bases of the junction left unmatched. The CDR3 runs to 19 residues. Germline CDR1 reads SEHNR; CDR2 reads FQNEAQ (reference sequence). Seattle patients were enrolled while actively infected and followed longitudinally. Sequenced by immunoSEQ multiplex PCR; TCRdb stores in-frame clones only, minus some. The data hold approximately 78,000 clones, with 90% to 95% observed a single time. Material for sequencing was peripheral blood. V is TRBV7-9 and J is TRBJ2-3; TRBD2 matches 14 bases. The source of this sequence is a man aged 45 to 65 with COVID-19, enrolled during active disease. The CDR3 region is CASSLAGLAGGPDTDTQYF. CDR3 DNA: TGTGCCAGCAGCTTAGCCGGACTAGCGGGAGGACCGGACACAGATACGCAGTATTTT. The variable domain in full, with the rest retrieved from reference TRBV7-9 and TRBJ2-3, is DTGVSQNPRHKITKRGQNVTFRCDPISEHNRLYWYRQTLGQGPEFLTYFQNEAQLEKSRLLSDRFSAERPKGSFSTLEIQRTEQGDSAMYLCASSLAGLAGGPDTDTQYFGPGTRLTVL.